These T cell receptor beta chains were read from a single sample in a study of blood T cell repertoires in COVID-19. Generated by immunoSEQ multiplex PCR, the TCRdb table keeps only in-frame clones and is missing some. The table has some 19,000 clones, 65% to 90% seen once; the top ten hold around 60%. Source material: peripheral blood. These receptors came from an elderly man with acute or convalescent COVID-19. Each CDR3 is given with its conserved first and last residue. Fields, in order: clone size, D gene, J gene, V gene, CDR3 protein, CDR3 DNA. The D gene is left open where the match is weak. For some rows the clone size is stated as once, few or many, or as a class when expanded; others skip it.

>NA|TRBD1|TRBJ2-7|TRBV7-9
CACTPQGQGYEQYF
TGTGCCTGCACCCCCCAGGGACAGGGTTACGAGCAGTACTTC
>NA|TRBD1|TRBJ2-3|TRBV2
CASSNQGAKDTQYF
TGTGCCAGCAGTAACCAGGGGGCCAAAGATACGCAGTATTTT
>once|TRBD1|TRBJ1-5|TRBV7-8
CASSLVAGTGKNQPQHF
TGTGCCAGCAGCTTAGTCGCGGGGACAGGGAAAAATCAGCCCCAGCATTTT
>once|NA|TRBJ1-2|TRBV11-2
CASSFSRTADGYTF
TGTGCCAGCAGCTTCTCACGGACTGCTGATGGCTACACCTTC
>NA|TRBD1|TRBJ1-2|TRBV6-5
CTTKGTGYDGYTF
TGCACTACGAAAGGGACAGGGTACGATGGCTACACCTTC
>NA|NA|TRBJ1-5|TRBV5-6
CASSLFRGGGNQPQHF
TGTGCCAGCAGCTTGTTTCGAGGGGGTGGCAATCAGCCCCAGCATTTT
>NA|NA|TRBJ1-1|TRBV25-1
CASSEVTGDTEAFF
TGTGCCAGCAGTGAGGTTACAGGCGACACTGAAGCTTTCTTT
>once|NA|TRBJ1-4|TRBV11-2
CASSSMGILRKLFF
TGTGCCAGCAGCTCGATGGGCATTTTGAGAAAACTGTTTTTT
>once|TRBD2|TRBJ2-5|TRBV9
CASSAGTSSWETQYF
TGTGCCAGCAGCGCAGGGACTAGCAGTTGGGAGACCCAGTACTTC
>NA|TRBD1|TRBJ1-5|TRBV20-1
CSASWERTGGLQPQHF
TGCAGTGCTAGTTGGGAAAGGACAGGGGGCCTTCAGCCCCAGCATTTT
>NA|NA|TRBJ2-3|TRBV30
CAWSVRRWTDTQYF
TGTGCCTGGAGTGTACGACGGTGGACTGATACGCAGTATTTT
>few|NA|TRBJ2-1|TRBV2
CASSDLQAAYNEQFF
TGTGCCAGCAGTGACCTACAGGCAGCTTACAATGAGCAGTTCTTC
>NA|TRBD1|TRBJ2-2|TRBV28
CASNSRQGLNTGELFF
TGTGCCAGCAACTCCCGACAGGGCTTAAACACCGGGGAGCTGTTTTTT
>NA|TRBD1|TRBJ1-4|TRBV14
CASSHHIGTGEGEKLFF
TGTGCCAGCAGTCATCATATCGGGACAGGGGAAGGAGAAAAACTGTTTTTT
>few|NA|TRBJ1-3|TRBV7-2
CASSPWTDSGNTIYF
TGTGCCAGCAGCCCCTGGACAGACTCTGGAAACACCATATATTTT
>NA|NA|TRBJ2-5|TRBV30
CAWSLPATGRETQYF
TGTGCCTGGAGTCTCCCCGCGACAGGACGGGAGACCCAGTACTTC
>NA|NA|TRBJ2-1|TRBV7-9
CASSFSLPPDEQFF
TGTGCCAGCAGCTTTTCACTCCCCCCCGATGAGCAGTTCTTC
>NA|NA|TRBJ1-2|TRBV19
CASKIDRLGGYTF
TGTGCCAGTAAGATAGACAGGTTGGGCGGCTACACCTTC
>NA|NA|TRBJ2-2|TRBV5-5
CASSYLLGLRAGELFF
NA
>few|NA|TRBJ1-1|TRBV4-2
CASSQMAGDTEAFF
TGTGCCAGCAGCCAAATGGCAGGGGACACTGAAGCTTTCTTT